Judged by abundance, the clone carrying this TCR beta chain is medium-sized (0.01 to 0.1%). The genes are named according to mouse. The sequence runs out 1 residue before the end of the CDR3; the remainder is reconstructed from the germline J gene. The data originate from a study of tissue T cells after allogeneic stem cell transplantation. Produced via immunoSEQ multiplex PCR; TCRdb's table is partial and in-frame only. The sample yields 4,800 or so clones, around 30% seen once. The time point: mouse harvest day 14 after allogeneic transplant. Tail vein injection delivered 10^7 T-cell-depleted bone marrow cells and 10^6 splenic CD5+ T cells. This CDR3 region has 15 residues. CDR1 KGHTA and CDR2 FQNQQP come from the germline V gene.

This receptor was taken from a female BALB/c mouse given C57BL/6 T cells with graft-versus-host disease after an allogeneic hematopoietic cell transplant. Sequenced material: skin. This sequence joins TRBV23 and TRBJ1-3; the DNA was not compared with TRBD1, the D call given in the table. The part of the CDR3 DNA that was read is TGCTCCAGCAGCCTACAGGGGGTTTCTGGAAATACGCTCTAT. Residues: CSSSLQGVSGNTLY. The whole CDR3 sequence is CSSSLQGVSGNTLYF.